The source of this TCR beta chain is a study of tumor-infiltrating lymphocytes in primary liver carcinoma. Total RNA amounting to roughly 480 ng was the source from which TCR beta cDNA was made with a constant-region primer. Library construction for TCR beta comprised three nested multiplex PCR rounds performed with slightly modified ARM-PCR. TRBV1-TRBV30 forward primers paired with a C-beta reverse primer were used in the first two PCR rounds, which ran roughly 9 cycles each. TCRdb re-called the multiplex PCR reads through MiXCR, storing one row per CDR3 protein. The sample carries some 43,000 distinct CDR3 sequences, over 65% recorded once. This clonotype was picked up many times. This CDR3 has 14 residues. The germline V gene has CDR1 SGHNT and CDR2 YYREEE (reference sequence). V shed 4 bases and J shed 4 bases, with 14 bases lying between them. Investigators took RNA and DNA out together from roughly 21-30 mg of unsorted bulk tissue.

The clonotype comes from a man aged 35-49 years with primary liver carcinoma and hepatitis B virus infection. The sequencing sample was made of liver tumor tissue from sampling region 5. Subset indicated: tumor region T5, tumor centre. This chain joins TRBV5-4 and TRBJ1-2; TRBD1 is a possible D gene (6 bases). The CDR3 reads CASSPTRTAYGYTF. For the CDR3, the DNA is TGTGCCAGCAGCCCTACAAGGACAGCCTATGGCTACACCTTC.